These 31 T cell receptor beta chains were all obtained from the same sample, sequenced in a study of T cell changes during pregnancy in multiple sclerosis. Generated by immunoSEQ multiplex PCR, the TCRdb table keeps only in-frame clones and is missing some. The repertoire holds about 70,000 clones, 91% seen once, with 2.3% in the top ten. The source material was peripheral blood, sampled in the first trimester of pregnancy. These receptors were collected from a female donor with multiple sclerosis, enrolled in a pregnancy study.

V usage is TRBV11-2 and J usage is TRBJ1-2; 7 bases line up with TRBD1. The CDR3 consists of 14 residues. Losses at the gene ends were 0 bases for V and 3 bases for J; bases not matched to a gene: 1. The germline CDR1 and CDR2 sequences are SGHAT and FQNNGV. The CDR3 loop is CASSLDGTDYGYTF. In DNA form, the CDR3 reads TGTGCCAGCAGCTTAGATGGGACAGACTATGGCTACACCTTC.

J is TRBJ1-2 and V is TRBV18; D is unclear. Looked up from germline, CDR1 is KGHSH and CDR2 is LQKENI. Between the trimmed V and J ends, which lost 0 bases and 7 bases, there was a span of 9 bases. This CDR3 is 13 amino acids long. CDR3 amino acids: CASSPPGEGGYTF. The CDR3 DNA is TGTGCCAGCTCACCACCGGGCGAGGGTGGCTACACCTTC.

The chain links TRBV7-9 to TRBJ2-5, with D possibly TRBD1 on 6 matching bases. The V gene's germline CDR1 is SEHNR and CDR2 FQNEAQ (reference sequence). V gave up 7 bases and J gave up 2 bases, with 11 bases separating them. The CDR3 is 13 residues long. The CDR3 loop is CASNLRGQETQYF. CDR3 coding DNA: TGTGCCAGCAACCTCAGGGGTCAAGAGACCCAGTACTTC.

The J gene is TRBJ1-6, the V gene TRBV21-1; the D call in the table, TRBD1, was not verified against the DNA. TRBV21-1 is described as a pseudogene. CDR3 length: 13 residues. The CDR3 reads CASTGVWNSPLHF. The CDR3 DNA sequence: TGTGCCAGTACAGGGGTGTGGAATTCACCCCTCCACTTT.

This clone was found once. The chain is built from TRBV18 and TRBJ1-1; the D gene is possibly TRBD1 (5 bases). Trimming pared 3 bases from V and 5 bases from J, leaving 10 bases between. Germline assignment: CDR1 KGHSH and CDR2 LQKENI. The CDR3 is 13 residues long. CDR3 sequence (DNA): TGTGCCAGCTCACCGTCGGGGGTAACTGAAGCTTTCTTT. Translation gives CASSPSGVTEAFF.

This chain uses TRBV5-5 with TRBJ2-1; 12 bases are shared with TRBD1. Germline V CDR1 and CDR2: SGHKS, YYEKEE (reference sequence). Unmatched junction bases numbered 6, after V lost 4 bases and J lost 7 bases. This CDR3 is 15 amino acids long. This CDR3 is CASSTPGQGANEQFF. The CDR3 region has the DNA TGTGCCAGCAGCACGCCGGGACAGGGGGCGAATGAGCAGTTCTTC.

The rearrangement joins TRBV5-6 to TRBJ1-2; D is uncertain. Germline CDR1 is SGHDT and CDR2 is YYEEEE. The ends were cut back, 0 bases at V and 2 bases at J, with 5 bases in the middle. CDR3 length: 13 amino acids. Written as DNA, the CDR3 is TGTGCCAGCAGCTTGGCACAGAACTATGGCTACACCTTC. Its translation: CASSLAQNYGYTF.

V gene TRBV7-9 combines with J gene TRBJ2-2; no definite D call. The ends were cut back, 7 bases at V and 0 bases at J, with 9 bases in the middle. Germline loops: CDR1 SEHNR, CDR2 FQNEAQ (reference sequence). The CDR3 spans 14 residues. CDR3 loop: CASNNSPNTGELFF. The DNA for the CDR3 is TGTGCCAGCAATAACAGTCCGAACACCGGGGAGCTGTTTTTT.

V gene TRBV6-6 combines with J gene TRBJ2-7; 7 bases match TRBD1. V was clipped by 2 bases and J by 4 bases; unmatched bases: 5. This CDR3 is built from 14 residues. Germline CDR1 is MNHNY and CDR2 is SVGAGI (reference sequence). The CDR3 here is CASSYHGTEYEQYF. Written as DNA, the CDR3 is TGTGCCAGCAGTTACCATGGGACAGAGTACGAGCAGTACTTC.

The chain joins TRBV7-2 to TRBJ2-2; 9 bases match TRBD1. The CDR3 spans 15 residues. Germline lookup yields CDR1 SGHTA and CDR2 FQGNSA. The junction had 5 bases not matched to a gene; V was cut back by 5 bases and J by 4 bases. For the CDR3, the DNA is TGTGCCAGCAGCGAACTGGGACAGGGCACCGGGGAGCTGTTTTTT. This gives the protein CASSELGQGTGELFF.

This chain joins TRBV28 and TRBJ1-1; TRBD1 is a possible D gene (5 bases). With 3 bases removed from V and 7 bases from J, the gap between germline ends came to 15 bases. Germline V gene sequence: CDR1 MDHEN, CDR2 SYDVKM. CDR3 length: 14 residues. The CDR3: CASSLAGRENEAFF. DNA of the CDR3: TGTGCCAGCAGTTTGGCAGGGAGGGAGAATGAAGCTTTCTTT.

The J gene is TRBJ1-2, the V gene TRBV2, with a weak D call TRBD1 (5 bases). This CDR3 spans 15 amino acids. The V end was cut by 0 bases, the J end by 4 bases, with 12 bases between. Germline V CDR1 and CDR2: SNHLY, FYNNEI. DNA of the CDR3: TGTGCCAGCAGTGAAGCGCTGGGGCGACGCTATGGCTACACCTTC. It specifies CASSEALGRRYGYTF.

This chain links TRBV11-3 with TRBJ2-1; 7 bases match TRBD2. CDR3 length: 16 residues. After removal of 0 bases from V and 8 bases from J, the junction contained 10 bases not matched to a gene. Germline CDR1 and CDR2: SGHNT and YENEEA. The CDR3 DNA is TGTGCCAGCAGCTTAGATCGCGGGGGTCAGGGCGATGAGCAGTTCTTC. It specifies CASSLDRGGQGDEQFF.

The V gene is TRBV9, the J gene TRBJ1-5; D unclear. Trimming pared 0 bases from V and 2 bases from J, leaving 9 bases between. Germline assignment: CDR1 SGDLS and CDR2 YYNGEE. The length of the CDR3 is 15 residues. CDR3 residues: CASSVGSGGNQPQHF. The CDR3 region has the DNA TGTGCCAGCAGCGTAGGCAGTGGAGGCAATCAGCCCCAGCATTTT.

The V and J genes are TRBV11-2 and TRBJ2-7; D gene unclear. Between the trimmed V and J ends, which lost 1 base and 3 bases, there was a span of 7 bases. The germline V gene encodes CDR1 SGHAT and CDR2 FQNNGV. This CDR3 has 13 residues. The CDR3 bases are TGTGCCAGCAGCTTAGGTCGAGGCTACGAGCAGTACTTC. Its protein is CASSLGRGYEQYF.

The chain has TRBV11-2 and TRBJ1-4, with D unresolved. The ends were cut back, 2 bases at V and 0 bases at J, with 7 bases in the middle. CDR1 and CDR2 (germline): SGHAT, FQNNGV. The CDR3 has 15 amino acids. This CDR3 reads CASSLIYATNEKLFF. The CDR3 bases are TGTGCCAGCAGCTTAATTTATGCAACTAATGAAAAACTGTTTTTT. Variable domain in full (rest from reference TRBV11-2 and TRBJ1-4): EAGVAQSPRYKIIEKRQSVAFWCNPISGHATLYWYQQILGQGPKLLIQFQNNGVVDDSQLPKDRFSAERLKGVDSTLKIQPAKLEDSAVYLCASSLIYATNEKLFFGSGTQLSVL.

This chain connects TRBV5-1 to TRBJ2-4; 8 bases are a match to TRBD1. V shed 0 bases and J 6 bases; nucleotides not matched to a gene: 5. The CDR3 runs to 15 residues. CDR1 and CDR2 from the germline V gene are SGHRS and YFSETQ. The DNA of the CDR3 is TGCGCCAGCAGCTTGGACCTGGACAGGGCAAACATTCAGTACTTC. Its protein is CASSLDLDRANIQYF. Supplemented by reference TRBV5-1 and TRBJ2-4, the full variable domain reads KAGVTQTPRYLIKTRGQQVTLSCSPISGHRSVSWYQQTPGQGLQFLFEYFSETQRNKGNFPGRFSGRQFSNSRSEMNVSTLELGDSALYLCASSLDLDRANIQYFGAGTRLSVL.

V gene TRBV11-3 combines with J gene TRBJ2-1; D is perhaps TRBD2 (5 bases). V shed 1 base and J shed 11 bases, with 15 bases lying between them. In germline, CDR1 is SGHNT, CDR2 YENEEA. The CDR3 has 14 residues. The CDR3 spells CASSLGRTSGKQFF. Here the CDR3 DNA reads TGTGCCAGCAGCTTAGGCAGGACCTCGGGGAAGCAGTTCTTC. Combining the CDR3 with reference TRBV11-3 and TRBJ2-1 gives the whole variable domain EAGVVQSPRYKIIEKKQPVAFWCNPISGHNTLYWYLQNLGQGPELLIRYENEEAVDDSQLPKDRFSAERLKGVDSTLKIQPAELGDSAVYLCASSLGRTSGKQFFGPGTRLTVL.

The V and J genes are TRBV30 and TRBJ1-6; 7 bases align to TRBD1. Germline V gene lookup returns CDR1 GTSNPN and CDR2 SVGIG (reference sequence). The V and J ends lost 2 bases and 0 bases, in that order; junction bases with no gene match: 10. The CDR3 extends over 18 amino acids. This CDR3 reads CAWSYRGTVSSYNSPLHF. CDR3 DNA: TGTGCCTGGAGTTACAGGGGAACCGTGAGCTCCTATAATTCACCCCTCCACTTT.

This clone was observed once. This rearrangement joins TRBV2 to TRBJ1-3; D is unresolved. Per the germline V gene, CDR1 is SNHLY and CDR2 is FYNNEI. This CDR3 spans 17 amino acids. With 4 bases removed from V and 2 bases from J, the gap between germline ends came to 18 bases. The CDR3 region is CASSGTAGPGTGNTIYF. In nucleotides, the CDR3 is TGTGCCAGCAGTGGTACGGCCGGACCGGGGACTGGAAACACCATATATTTT.

The chain is built from TRBV28 and TRBJ2-7, with D tentatively TRBD2 (5 bases). The V end was cut by 6 bases, the J end by 2 bases, with 11 bases between. CDR1 MDHEN and CDR2 SYDVKM come from the germline V gene. The CDR3 loop spans 13 amino acids. CDR3 residues: CASSLARPYEQYF. The CDR3 DNA sequence: TGTGCCAGCAGCTTAGCGCGCCCCTACGAGCAGTACTTC. Complete variable domain (other parts from reference TRBV28 and TRBJ2-7): DVKVTQSSRYLVKRTGEKVFLECVQDMDHENMFWYRQDPGLGLRLIYFSYDVKMKEKGDIPEGYSVSREKKERFSLILESASTNQTSMYLCASSLARPYEQYFGPGTRLTVT.

The chain links TRBV14 to TRBJ2-3; 7 bases are shared with TRBD1. Trimming cost V 4 bases and J 6 bases; bases outside gene matches: 7. Germline V gene sequence: CDR1 SGHDN, CDR2 FVKESK. The CDR3 runs to 14 residues. The CDR3: CASSPSQGVDTQYF. The CDR3 coding sequence is TGTGCCAGCAGCCCGTCGCAGGGGGTGGATACGCAGTATTTT. The variable domain in full, completed from reference TRBV14 and TRBJ2-3, reads EAGVTQFPSHSVIEKGQTVTLRCDPISGHDNLYWYRRVMGKEIKFLLHFVKESKQDESGMPNNRFLAERTGGTYSTLKVQPAELEDSGVYFCASSPSQGVDTQYFGPGTRLTVL.

The chain couples TRBV10-3 to TRBJ2-6, with TRBD2 as a possible D gene (6 bases). V was clipped by 9 bases and J by 3 bases, with 15 bases between them. This CDR3 has 15 residues. Germline V gene lookup returns CDR1 ENHRY and CDR2 SYGVKD. In DNA form, the CDR3 reads TGTGCCATGACCCCGGGACTCGGTGGGGCCAACGTCCTGACTTTC. This gives the protein CAMTPGLGGANVLTF.

The CDR3 reads CASSPLAGIYNEQFF. The CDR3 bases are TGTGCCAGCAGCCCCCTGGCAGGCATCTACAATGAGCAGTTCTTC. The J gene is TRBJ2-1, the V gene TRBV7-2; D unresolved. CDR3 length equals 15 residues. Trimming shortened V by 5 bases and J by 3 bases, and 14 bases separated the two germline ends. CDR1 SGHTA and CDR2 FQGNSA come from the germline V gene.

The J gene is TRBJ2-3, the V gene TRBV18; TRBD2 is a possible D gene (5 bases). Germline lookup yields CDR1 KGHSH and CDR2 LQKENI. The CDR3 spans 12 residues. The V end lost 5 bases, the J end lost 6 bases, and 9 bases lay between the germline ends. The CDR3 spells CASSSPGDTQYF. Written as DNA, the CDR3 is TGTGCCAGCTCATCTCCGGGGGATACGCAGTATTTT.

The chain couples TRBV10-2 to TRBJ2-5; TRBD1 matches at 10 bases. The CDR3 length is 16 residues. Trimming cost V 6 bases and J 4 bases; bases outside gene matches: 11. CDR1 and CDR2 (germline): WSHSY, SAAADI. The CDR3 sequence: CASRDPGTGDGETQYF. CDR3 sequence (DNA): TGCGCCAGCAGAGACCCGGGGACAGGGGATGGAGAGACCCAGTACTTC.

The chain uses TRBV11-2 and TRBJ2-7; D ambiguous. Between the trimmed V and J ends, which lost 5 bases and 4 bases, there was a span of 6 bases. CDR1 is SGHAT, CDR2 FQNNGV, per germline. The CDR3 consists of 11 residues. The CDR3 spells CASSPGYEQYF. The CDR3 DNA is TGTGCCAGCAGCCCCGGGTACGAGCAGTACTTC.

The gene calls are TRBV12-5 and TRBJ2-5; no clear D gene. Germline V gene sequence: CDR1 LGHNT, CDR2 FRNRAP. The CDR3 has 16 amino acids. V was pared by 0 bases and J by 5 bases, with 16 bases between. The CDR3 nucleotides are TGTGCTAGTGGTTTGGTACCTTTTCTTTCTGAGGAGACCCAGTACTTC. This sequence encodes CASGLVPFLSEETQYF. Full variable domain (missing parts from reference TRBV12-5 and TRBJ2-5): DARVTQTPRHKVTEMGQEVTMRCQPILGHNTVFWYRQTMMQGLELLAYFRNRAPLDDSGMPKDRFSAEMPDATLATLKIQPSEPRDSAVYFCASGLVPFLSEETQYFGPGTRLLVL.

This clone was counted between two and nine times. V and J are TRBV30 and TRBJ1-1; D is ambiguous. Looked up from germline, CDR1 is GTSNPN and CDR2 is SVGIG (reference sequence). The CDR3 has 16 residues. The V gene lost 0 bases and the J gene lost 4 bases, with 18 bases spanning the gap. This CDR3 reads CAWSVPLGGHLTEAFF. CDR3 DNA: TGTGCCTGGAGTGTACCCCTCGGAGGCCATCTCACTGAAGCTTTCTTT.

This chain links TRBV6-1 with TRBJ2-7; 7 positions match TRBD1. The V gene end was trimmed by 7 bases and the J gene end by 0 bases; junction bases not matched to a gene: 6. The CDR3 is made up of 14 amino acids. The V gene's germline CDR1 is MNHNS and CDR2 SASEGT. The CDR3 DNA sequence: TGTGCCAGCACCCAGACAGGGACCTCCTACGAGCAGTACTTC. This translates into CASTQTGTSYEQYF.

The sample holds a few counts of this clone. The chain combines TRBV5-1 with TRBJ2-5; no clear D gene. Germline V gives CDR1 SGHRS, CDR2 YFSETQ. CDR3 length: 12 residues. Trimming removed 5 bases from V and 1 base from J, with 6 bases in between. This CDR3 is CASRQTQETQYF. The CDR3 nucleotides are TGCGCCAGCAGACAGACCCAAGAGACCCAGTACTTC.